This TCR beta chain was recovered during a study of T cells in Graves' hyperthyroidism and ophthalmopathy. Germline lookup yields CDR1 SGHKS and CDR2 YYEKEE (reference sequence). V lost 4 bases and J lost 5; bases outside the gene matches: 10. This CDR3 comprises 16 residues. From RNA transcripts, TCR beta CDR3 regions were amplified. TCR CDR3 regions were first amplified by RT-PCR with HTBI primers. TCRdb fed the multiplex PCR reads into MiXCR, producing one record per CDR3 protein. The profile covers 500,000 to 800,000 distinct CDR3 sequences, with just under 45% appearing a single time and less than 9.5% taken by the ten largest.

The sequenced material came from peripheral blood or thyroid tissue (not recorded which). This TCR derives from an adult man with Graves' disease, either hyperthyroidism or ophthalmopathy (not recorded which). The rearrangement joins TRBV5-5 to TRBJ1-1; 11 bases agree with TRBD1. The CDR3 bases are TGTGCCAGCAGCCACGACGGAGGGACAGGGGGTACTGAAGCTTTCTTT. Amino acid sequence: CASSHDGGTGGTEAFF. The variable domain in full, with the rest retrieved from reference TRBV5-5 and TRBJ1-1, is DAGVTQSPTHLIKTRGQQVTLRCSPISGHKSVSWYQQVLGQGPQFIFQYYEKEERGRGNFPDRFSARQFPNYSSELNVNALLLGDSALYLCASSHDGGTGGTEAFFGQGTRLTVV.